The rows below give T cell receptor beta chains drawn from one sample of a study of T-cell reconstitution after alpha-beta-depleted transplantation in children. Each CDR3 protein is one row after TCRdb ran MiXCR on the PCR reads. Of approximately 290,000 distinct CDR3 sequences detected, roughly 10% appear once; the ten largest clones hold 23%. Sequencing was performed on peripheral blood, taken 180 days after TCRalphabeta/CD19-depleted stem cell transplant. The receptors were gathered from a male patient aged 2 to 9 who had a stem cell transplant for chronic granulomatous disease, so the T cells may come from the graft donor. The CDR3 runs from the conserved cysteine through the conserved F or W. D genes are given only for firm matches. Expanded clones get a size class; other rows say once, few or many, or leave the size out.

J: TRBJ1-5; V: TRBV3-1; size: .; D: TRBD1; CDR3: CASSSGTGVNQPQHF; DNA: TGTGCCAGCAGCTCCGGGACAGGGGTCAATCAGCCCCAGCATTTT
J: TRBJ1-4; V: TRBV4-3; size: many; D: TRBD1; CDR3: CASSPHRGLNEKLFF; DNA: TGCGCCAGCAGCCCCCACAGGGGTCTTAATGAAAAACTGTTTTTT
J: TRBJ2-2; V: TRBV28; size: .; D: .; CDR3: CASRTSLGAGSWELFF; DNA: TGTGCCAGCAGAACCTCCCTAGGTGCAGGGTCCTGGGAGCTGTTTTTT
J: TRBJ2-1; V: TRBV7-9; size: many; D: .; CDR3: CASSGRSSYNEQFF; DNA: TGTGCCAGCAGCGGGAGGTCCAGCTACAATGAGCAGTTCTTC
J: TRBJ1-5; V: TRBV7-2; size: many; D: .; CDR3: CASSLGSARGDQPQHF; DNA: TGTGCCAGCAGCTTAGGATCGGCGCGGGGGGATCAGCCCCAGCATTTT
J: TRBJ2-2; V: TRBV7-8; size: many; D: .; CDR3: CASSLVGGANTGELFF; DNA: TGTGCCAGCAGCTTAGTGGGCGGGGCGAACACCGGGGAGCTGTTTTTT
J: TRBJ2-1; V: TRBV5-1; size: .; D: TRBD2; CDR3: CASGLAFVNEQFF; DNA: TGCGCCAGCGGACTAGCCTTCGTCAATGAGCAGTTCTTC
J: TRBJ2-7; V: TRBV4-2; size: many; D: .; CDR3: CASSIGRDSYEQYF; DNA: TGTGCCAGCAGCATCGGCAGGGACTCCTACGAGCAGTACTTC
J: TRBJ1-1; V: TRBV18; size: many; D: .; CDR3: CASSPPNTEAFF; DNA: TGTGCCAGCTCACCACCGAACACTGAAGCTTTCTTT
J: TRBJ2-6; V: TRBV29-1; size: many; D: .; CDR3: CSVEASGANVLTF; DNA: TGCAGCGTTGAAGCCTCTGGGGCCAACGTCCTGACTTTC
J: TRBJ2-3; V: TRBV27; size: many; D: .; CDR3: CASSLRAETDTQYF; DNA: TGTGCCAGCAGTTTACGGGCAGAAACAGATACGCAGTATTTT
J: TRBJ2-3; V: TRBV6-5; size: many; D: .; CDR3: CASSYGLGTDTQYF; DNA: TGTGCCAGCAGTTATGGTCTGGGCACAGATACGCAGTATTTT
J: TRBJ1-1; V: TRBV7-9; size: many; D: .; CDR3: CASSSRTDREAFF; DNA: TGTGCCAGCAGCTCACGGACAGATCGGGAAGCTTTCTTT
J: TRBJ2-5; V: TRBV20-1; size: many; D: TRBD2; CDR3: CSARTSGAFRETQYF; DNA: TGCAGTGCGAGGACTAGCGGGGCTTTCAGGGAGACCCAGTACTTC
J: TRBJ2-2; V: TRBV27; size: many; D: .; CDR3: CASSSDYREILSGELFF; DNA: TGTGCCAGCAGTTCTGACTATCGGGAGATATTGTCCGGGGAGCTGTTTTTT
J: TRBJ2-6; V: TRBV29-1; size: many; D: TRBD1; CDR3: CSVGGQSSSGANVLTF; DNA: TGCAGCGTTGGGGGACAGTCAAGCTCTGGGGCCAACGTCCTGACTTTC
J: TRBJ1-3; V: TRBV7-2; size: many; D: .; CDR3: CASSLAGKQTGNTIYF; DNA: TGTGCCAGCAGCTTAGCCGGGAAACAGACTGGAAACACCATATATTTT
J: TRBJ2-2; V: TRBV27; size: .; D: TRBD1; CDR3: CASSPLGQLNTGELSF; DNA: TGTGCCAGCAGTCCCTTGGGACAGCTAAACACCGGGGAGCTGTCTTTT
J: TRBJ1-1; V: TRBV12-3/TRBV12-4; size: many; D: TRBD1; CDR3: CASSFVIGGRTEAFF; DNA: TGTGCCAGCAGTTTTGTGATAGGGGGCCGTACTGAAGCTTTCTTT
J: TRBJ2-5; V: TRBV25-1; size: many; D: .; CDR3: CASWGRETQYF; DNA: TGTGCCAGCTGGGGGCGGGAGACCCAGTACTTC
J: TRBJ2-1; V: TRBV15; size: many; D: .; CDR3: CATSRDETVNEQFF; DNA: TGTGCCACCAGCAGAGATGAAACCGTCAATGAGCAGTTCTTC
J: TRBJ2-7; V: TRBV12-3/TRBV12-4; size: many; D: .; CDR3: CASSFGFSYEQYF; DNA: TGTGCCAGCAGTTTTGGTTTTTCCTACGAGCAGTACTTC
J: TRBJ2-2; V: TRBV18; size: few; D: TRBD2; CDR3: CASSQLAGGPLANTGELFF; DNA: TGTGCCAGCTCACAACTAGCGGGGGGCCCCCTCGCGAACACCGGGGAGCTGTTTTTT
J: TRBJ1-2; V: TRBV3-1; size: .; D: .; CDR3: CASSQDPGRKYGYTF; DNA: TGTGCCAGCAGCCAAGACCCCGGGCGGAAATATGGCTACACCTTC
J: TRBJ2-2; V: TRBV2; size: few; D: .; CDR3: CASSRANTGELFF; DNA: TGTGCCAGCAGTAGGGCGAACACCGGGGAGCTGTTTTTT
J: TRBJ1-1; V: TRBV7-9; size: many; D: .; CDR3: CASSLGARAFF; DNA: TGTGCCAGCAGCTTAGGGGCTCGAGCTTTCTTT
J: TRBJ1-5; V: TRBV15; size: .; D: TRBD1; CDR3: CATSRAGGGRSNQPQHF; DNA: TGTGCCACCAGCAGAGCGGGAGGGGGCAGGAGCAATCAGCCCCAGCATTTT
J: TRBJ1-5; V: TRBV7-9; size: many; D: .; CDR3: CASSFGNQPQHF; DNA: TGTGCCAGCAGTTTTGGCAATCAGCCCCAGCATTTT
J: TRBJ2-7; V: TRBV5-1; size: many; D: TRBD1; CDR3: CASSLATGGLSYEQYF; DNA: TGCGCCAGCAGCTTGGCGACAGGGGGTCTCTCCTACGAGCAGTACTTC
J: TRBJ1-1; V: TRBV5-4; size: many; D: .; CDR3: CAIKGETLNTEAFF; DNA: TGTGCCATCAAGGGCGAGACTTTGAACACTGAAGCTTTCTTT
J: TRBJ2-1; V: TRBV5-1; size: many; D: TRBD2; CDR3: CASTPAGEGYNEQFF; DNA: TGCGCCAGCACCCCAGCGGGAGAAGGGTACAATGAGCAGTTCTTC
J: TRBJ2-5; V: TRBV12-3/TRBV12-4; size: many; D: .; CDR3: CASTLPGGGKGETQYF; DNA: TGTGCCAGCACTCTACCCGGTGGGGGGAAAGGGGAGACCCAGTACTTC
J: TRBJ1-6; V: TRBV7-2; size: many; D: TRBD1; CDR3: CASSLGTGNPPLHF; DNA: TGTGCCAGCAGCCTCGGGACAGGGAATCCACCCCTCCACTTT
J: TRBJ1-1; V: TRBV28; size: few; D: .; CDR3: CASSFAGGQLNTEAFF; DNA: TGTGCCAGCAGTTTTGCGGGTGGACAGTTAAACACTGAAGCTTTCTTT
J: TRBJ2-2; V: TRBV6-1; size: many; D: TRBD1; CDR3: CASRSGTGITGELFF; DNA: TGTGCCAGCAGATCCGGGACAGGGATCACCGGGGAGCTGTTTTTT
J: TRBJ1-2; V: TRBV3-1; size: many; D: .; CDR3: CASSQGDLYYYGYTF; DNA: TGTGCCAGCAGCCAAGGTGACCTTTACTACTATGGCTACACCTTC
J: TRBJ2-5; V: TRBV12-3/TRBV12-4; size: many; D: TRBD2; CDR3: CASRPLAEGAQYF; DNA: TGTGCCAGCAGGCCGCTAGCGGAAGGGGCCCAGTACTTC
J: TRBJ2-7; V: TRBV5-1; size: few; D: .; CDR3: CASSSPPGLEQYF; DNA: TGCGCCAGCAGCTCCCCCCCCGGGCTTGAGCAGTACTTC
J: TRBJ2-7; V: TRBV20-1; size: many; D: TRBD1; CDR3: CSARDRDRGPYEQYF; DNA: TGCAGTGCTAGAGACCGGGACAGGGGGCCCTACGAGCAGTACTTC
J: TRBJ2-7; V: TRBV27; size: many; D: .; CDR3: CASSFGVDYEQYF; DNA: TGTGCCAGCAGTTTCGGAGTTGACTACGAGCAGTACTTC
J: TRBJ2-7; V: TRBV20-1; size: many; D: TRBD1; CDR3: CSATRQGGDEQYF; DNA: TGCAGTGCTACAAGACAGGGTGGGGACGAGCAGTACTTC
J: TRBJ2-5; V: TRBV20-1; size: many; D: TRBD2; CDR3: CSASPGTSGQETQYF; DNA: TGCAGTGCTAGCCCGGGGACTAGCGGACAAGAGACCCAGTACTTC